This paragraph covers one TCR beta chain sequence. Brentuximab vedotin exposure varied, and every patient relapsed after autologous stem cell transplantation. The data derive from a study of PD-1 blockade in classical Hodgkin lymphoma. Assay used: immunoSEQ multiplex PCR; TCRdb lists only in-frame clones, some missing. The table has roughly 97,000 clones, approximately 83% seen once. V was pared by 5 bases and J by 3 bases, with 9 bases of the junction left unmatched. Germline-derived CDR1 and CDR2 are LNHDA and SQIVND (reference sequence). The CDR3 has 16 amino acids. The sequence was collected from a human donor with classical Hodgkin lymphoma. Sample: peripheral blood mononuclear cells (PBMCs), taken at baseline. This chain uses TRBV19 with TRBJ2-1; 8 bases are a match to TRBD2. CDR3 nucleotide sequence: TGTGCCAGTAGTCTCTGGGGGACTAGTAACTACAATGAGCAGTTCTTC. Protein: CASSLWGTSNYNEQFF.